This TCR beta chain appears in the sequencing data of a study of blood T cell repertoires in COVID-19. Across the study: Material from acute and convalescent COVID-19 was sourced from the United States, Italy and Spain. T cells, B-cell-depleted T cells, or PBMCs supplied cDNA or gDNA.

The CDR3 contains 13 residues. V lost 6 bases, J lost 9 bases, and 4 bases stayed unmatched. Germline CDR1 and CDR2: MRHNA and SNTAGT. In the original workflow: Amplification from reference gene primers served as the basis for estimated nucleated cell counts. Sequenced by immunoSEQ multiplex PCR; TCRdb stores in-frame clones only, minus some. From that table come the V and J calls and clone size; the DNA was used to work out D and trimming. The repertoire includes around 100,000 clones, more than 65% of them detected once, and around a third sits in the top ten. Sequenced sample: peripheral blood. The source is a man between 65 and 85 years old with active or convalescent COVID-19. This chain joins TRBV6-4 and TRBJ1-6; 8 bases map to TRBD1. CDR3 in DNA: TGTGCCAGCAGGGAGGACAGGGCTTCACCCCTCCACTTT. Residues: CASREDRASPLHF.